The rows below give T cell receptor beta chains drawn from one sample of a study of monozygotic twins with cystic fibrosis. Assay used: immunoSEQ multiplex PCR; TCRdb lists only in-frame clones, some missing. The sample yields some 14,000 clones, 75% to 90% seen once. The sequencing input was blood. The receptors here all came from a boy between 10 and 17 years old with cystic fibrosis. Both conserved end residues are part of each CDR3. Fields, in order: J gene, clone size, V gene, D gene, CDR3 DNA, CDR3 protein. The D gene is left open where the match is weak. Not every row has a clone size; where given, it reads once, few, many or a size class.

j_call: TRBJ1-1; clone_size: NA; v_call: TRBV10-3; d_call: NA; cdr3_nt: TGTGCCATCAGTGAGTCGTACAGGGAGTACCTGTACACTGAAGCTTTCTTT; cdr3_aa: CAISESYREYLYTEAFF
j_call: TRBJ1-1; clone_size: few; v_call: TRBV28; d_call: NA; cdr3_nt: TGTGCCAGCAGTTTATCTGGGGAGGGCGCTGAAGCTTTCTTT; cdr3_aa: CASSLSGEGAEAFF
j_call: TRBJ2-3; clone_size: NA; v_call: TRBV5-3; d_call: TRBD2; cdr3_nt: TGTGCCAGAAGCTTATACAGCCCGGAGCGGGGGCACACAGATACGCAGTATTTT; cdr3_aa: CARSLYSPERGHTDTQYF
j_call: TRBJ1-5; clone_size: few; v_call: TRBV6-5; d_call: NA; cdr3_nt: TGTGCCAGCAGTTATCGACTGACGGGGCCCCAGCATTTT; cdr3_aa: CASSYRLTGPQHF
j_call: TRBJ1-5; clone_size: NA; v_call: TRBV2; d_call: NA; cdr3_nt: TGTGCCAGCAGTGACATTAGCAATCAGCCCCAGCATTTT; cdr3_aa: CASSDISNQPQHF
j_call: TRBJ2-3; clone_size: NA; v_call: TRBV19; d_call: NA; cdr3_nt: TGTGCCAGTAGTCCACGGGCCCGCACAGATACGCAGTATTTT; cdr3_aa: CASSPRARTDTQYF
j_call: TRBJ2-2; clone_size: NA; v_call: TRBV29-1; d_call: TRBD2; cdr3_nt: TGCAGCGTCTCCCTAGCGGGGGGTGGCGGGGAGCTGTTTTTT; cdr3_aa: CSVSLAGGGGELFF
j_call: TRBJ1-5; clone_size: NA; v_call: TRBV6-1; d_call: NA; cdr3_nt: TGTGCCAGCAGCGCGGCCGGTCAGCCCCAGCATTTT; cdr3_aa: CASSAAGQPQHF
j_call: TRBJ2-1; clone_size: NA; v_call: TRBV10-3; d_call: TRBD2; cdr3_nt: TGTGCCATCAGTGAGCAGGTAGCGGGGGCCGCCTACAATGAGCAGTTCTTC; cdr3_aa: CAISEQVAGAAYNEQFF
j_call: TRBJ2-7; clone_size: NA; v_call: TRBV5-6; d_call: NA; cdr3_nt: TGTGCCAGCAGCTTCACAGGGTTGGATCCTAGAGAGCAGTACTTC; cdr3_aa: CASSFTGLDPREQYF
j_call: TRBJ2-1; clone_size: NA; v_call: TRBV2; d_call: NA; cdr3_nt: TGTGCCAGCAGTGATCCTCCGGGGGATGAGCAGTTCTTC; cdr3_aa: CASSDPPGDEQFF
j_call: TRBJ2-7; clone_size: NA; v_call: TRBV28; d_call: TRBD2; cdr3_nt: TGTGCCAGCAGTCTCCTCCCCAGACTAGCGGGAATCGAGCAGTACTTC; cdr3_aa: CASSLLPRLAGIEQYF
j_call: TRBJ2-7; clone_size: once; v_call: TRBV29-1; d_call: TRBD1; cdr3_nt: TGCAGCGTTGTGGGGACAGCGGCTTTTTCCTACGAGCAGTACTTC; cdr3_aa: CSVVGTAAFSYEQYF
j_call: TRBJ2-2; clone_size: NA; v_call: TRBV19; d_call: TRBD2; cdr3_nt: TGTGCCAGTAGCCTCGGACTAGCGACGGGCACCGGGGAGCTGTTTTTT; cdr3_aa: CASSLGLATGTGELFF
j_call: TRBJ2-1; clone_size: once; v_call: TRBV2; d_call: NA; cdr3_nt: TGTGCCAGCAACATTCGAGGCCATGAGCAGTTCTTC; cdr3_aa: CASNIRGHEQFF
j_call: TRBJ2-3; clone_size: once; v_call: TRBV27; d_call: NA; cdr3_nt: TGTGCCAGCAGTTTAGGGACTTTGAGCACAGATACGCAGTATTTT; cdr3_aa: CASSLGTLSTDTQYF
j_call: TRBJ2-1; clone_size: NA; v_call: TRBV11-2; d_call: NA; cdr3_nt: TGTGCCAGCAGCTTGACTACCACCCCGAGCTACAATGAGCAGTTCTTC; cdr3_aa: CASSLTTTPSYNEQFF
j_call: TRBJ1-1; clone_size: NA; v_call: TRBV2; d_call: NA; cdr3_nt: TGTGCCAGCAGTGCCTCGGGAACTGAAGCTTTCTTT; cdr3_aa: CASSASGTEAFF